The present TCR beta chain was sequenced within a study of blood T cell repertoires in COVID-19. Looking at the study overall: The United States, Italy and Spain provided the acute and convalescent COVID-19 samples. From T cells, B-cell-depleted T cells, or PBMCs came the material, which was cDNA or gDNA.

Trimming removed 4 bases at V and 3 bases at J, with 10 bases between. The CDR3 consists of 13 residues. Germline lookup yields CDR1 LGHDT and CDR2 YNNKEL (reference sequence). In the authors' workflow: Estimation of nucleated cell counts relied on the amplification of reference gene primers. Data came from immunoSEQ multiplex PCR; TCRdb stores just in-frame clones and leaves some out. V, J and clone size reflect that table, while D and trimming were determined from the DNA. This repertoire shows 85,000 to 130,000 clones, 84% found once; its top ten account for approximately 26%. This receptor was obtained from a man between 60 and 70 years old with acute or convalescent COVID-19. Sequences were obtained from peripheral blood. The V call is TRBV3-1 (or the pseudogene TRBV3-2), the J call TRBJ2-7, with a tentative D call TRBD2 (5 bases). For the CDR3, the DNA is TGTGCCAGCAGCCCATCAACTAGCTACGAGCAGTACTTC. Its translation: CASSPSTSYEQYF.